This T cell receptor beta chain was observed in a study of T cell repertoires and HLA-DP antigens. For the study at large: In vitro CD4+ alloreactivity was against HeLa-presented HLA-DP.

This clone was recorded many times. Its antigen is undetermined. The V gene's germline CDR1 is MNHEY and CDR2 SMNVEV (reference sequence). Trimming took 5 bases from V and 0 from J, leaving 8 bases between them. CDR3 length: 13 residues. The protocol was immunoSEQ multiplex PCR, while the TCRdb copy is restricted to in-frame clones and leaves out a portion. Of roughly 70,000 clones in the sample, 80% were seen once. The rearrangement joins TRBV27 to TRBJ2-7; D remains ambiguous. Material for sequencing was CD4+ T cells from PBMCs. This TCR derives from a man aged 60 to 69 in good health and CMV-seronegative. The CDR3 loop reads CASSQQPSYEQYF. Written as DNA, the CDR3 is TGTGCCAGCAGTCAGCAACCCTCCTACGAGCAGTACTTC.